This TCR beta chain appears in the sequencing data of a study of CD8+ T cells in alopecia areata. This clone was counted only a few times. This CDR3 spans 13 amino acids. Per germline, CDR1 SEHNR and CDR2 FQNEAQ (reference sequence). The germline V and J ends were trimmed by 5 bases and 9 bases, with 15 bases remaining between them. cDNA reverse transcribed from extracted RNA served as the sequencing template. Method: immunoSEQ multiplex PCR; TCRdb's copy keeps in-frame clones and lacks some. There are 150,000 to 200,000 clones in the sample; 50% to 70% occur only once, and 1.3% lies in the top ten. The sample's treatment: oral pan-JAK inhibitor, 5-10 mg twice daily.

Source: CD4+ T cells sorted from blood, taken at week 49, from a patient treated with tofacitinib. The sequence was obtained from a human donor with alopecia areata. This sequence joins TRBV7-9 and TRBJ2-3; TRBD2 might be the D (5 bases). The CDR3 DNA sequence: TGTGCCAGCAGCCATAAGTTGAGGGCCACGCAGTATTTT. It translates to CASSHKLRATQYF.